This T cell receptor (beta chain) was obtained from a study of blood T cell repertoires in COVID-19. Study background: Both acute and convalescent COVID-19 samples were obtained from the United States, Italy and Spain.

V was clipped by 6 bases and J by 4 bases; unmatched bases: 9. Germline V gene data show CDR1 as SNHLY and CDR2 as FYNNEI. The CDR3 is made up of 18 amino acids. The repertoire was sequenced with immunoSEQ multiplex PCR; TCRdb's copy has only in-frame clones and lacks some. The sample includes 200,000 to 250,000 clones, roughly 87% seen only once; the top ten take 9.5% to 14%. Ages ranged from about 18 to 89 years, with residence in about two dozen US areas. Assignment of participants to cohorts was predicated upon participant-reported clinical history. Sequencing was performed on PBMCs or T cells enriched from blood (not recorded which). The chain uses TRBV2 and TRBJ2-6; TRBD2 agrees at 13 bases. This receptor was obtained from a man aged 25-45 years who had recovered from COVID-19. The CDR3 nucleotides read TGTGCCAGCAGATCTACTAGCGGGAGGGCCTCCGGGGCCAACGTCCTGACTTTC. Protein: CASRSTSGRASGANVLTF.